This T cell receptor beta chain was sequenced during a study of blood T cell repertoires in COVID-19. Background on the study: The United States, Italy and Spain supplied acute and convalescent COVID-19 samples.

From germline, CDR1 is MGHRA and CDR2 YSYEKL. After removal of 1 base from V and 6 bases from J, the junction contained 5 bases not matched to a gene. The CDR3 loop spans 14 amino acids. Assay used: immunoSEQ multiplex PCR; TCRdb lists only in-frame clones, some missing. Seen here are 80,000 to 100,000 clones, 75% to 90% observed once, and the top ten hold roughly a sixth. The receptor was isolated from a woman of 80 years or more with acute or convalescent COVID-19. Input material: peripheral blood. V is TRBV4-1 and J is TRBJ2-7; 8 bases are shared with TRBD1. CDR3 protein: CASSQGRQGTEQYF. Written as DNA, the CDR3 is TGCGCCAGCAGCCAAGGGCGACAGGGGACCGAGCAGTACTTC.